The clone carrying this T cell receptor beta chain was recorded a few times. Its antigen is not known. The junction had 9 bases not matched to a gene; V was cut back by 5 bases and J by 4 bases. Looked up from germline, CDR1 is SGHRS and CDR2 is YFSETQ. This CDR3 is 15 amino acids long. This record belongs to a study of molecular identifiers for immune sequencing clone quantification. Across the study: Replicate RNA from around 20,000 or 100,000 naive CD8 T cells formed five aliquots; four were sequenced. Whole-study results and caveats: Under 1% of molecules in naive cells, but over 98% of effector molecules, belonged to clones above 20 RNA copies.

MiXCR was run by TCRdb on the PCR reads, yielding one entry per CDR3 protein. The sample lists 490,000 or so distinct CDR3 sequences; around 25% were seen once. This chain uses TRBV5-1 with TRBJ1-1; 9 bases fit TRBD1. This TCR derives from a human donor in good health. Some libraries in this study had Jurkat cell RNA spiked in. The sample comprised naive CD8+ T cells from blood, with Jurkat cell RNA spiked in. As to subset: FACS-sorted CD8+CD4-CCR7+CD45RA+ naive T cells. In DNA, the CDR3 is TGCGCCAGCAGTTTCATCGGACAGGGGAGCACTGAAGCTTTCTTT. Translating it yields CASSFIGQGSTEAFF.